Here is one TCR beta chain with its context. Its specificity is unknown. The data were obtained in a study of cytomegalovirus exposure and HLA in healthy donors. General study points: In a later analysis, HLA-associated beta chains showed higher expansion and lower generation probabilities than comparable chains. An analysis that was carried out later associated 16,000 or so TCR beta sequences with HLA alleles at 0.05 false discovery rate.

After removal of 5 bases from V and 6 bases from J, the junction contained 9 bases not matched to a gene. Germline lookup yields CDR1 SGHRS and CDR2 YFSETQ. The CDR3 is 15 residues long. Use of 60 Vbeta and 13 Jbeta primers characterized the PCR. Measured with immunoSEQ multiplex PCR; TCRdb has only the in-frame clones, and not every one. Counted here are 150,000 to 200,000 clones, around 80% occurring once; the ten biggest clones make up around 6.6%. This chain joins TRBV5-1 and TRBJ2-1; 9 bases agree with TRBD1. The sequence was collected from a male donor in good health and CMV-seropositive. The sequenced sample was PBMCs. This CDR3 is CASRLDRGRFNEQFF. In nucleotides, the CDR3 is TGCGCCAGCAGACTCGACAGGGGGAGGTTCAATGAGCAGTTCTTC.